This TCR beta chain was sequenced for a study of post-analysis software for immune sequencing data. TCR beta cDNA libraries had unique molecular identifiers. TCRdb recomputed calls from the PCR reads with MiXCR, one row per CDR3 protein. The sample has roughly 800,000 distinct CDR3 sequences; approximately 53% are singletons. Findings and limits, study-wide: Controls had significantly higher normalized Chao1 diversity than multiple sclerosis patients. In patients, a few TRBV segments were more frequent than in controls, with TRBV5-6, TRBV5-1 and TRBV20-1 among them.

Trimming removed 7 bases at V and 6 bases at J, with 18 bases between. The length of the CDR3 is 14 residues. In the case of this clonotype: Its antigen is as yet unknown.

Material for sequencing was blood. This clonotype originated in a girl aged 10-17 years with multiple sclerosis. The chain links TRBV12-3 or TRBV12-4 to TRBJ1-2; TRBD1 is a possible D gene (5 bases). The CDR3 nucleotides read TGTGCCAGCACCTGGGCAGGGCGGGTTGATGGCTACACCTTC. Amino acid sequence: CASTWAGRVDGYTF.